Presented here are 7 T cell receptor beta chains from one specimen sequenced in a study of CD8+ T cells in alopecia areata (dated by TCRdb to 2017 to 2018). The library was made by the immunoSEQ multiplex PCR assay. RNA was extracted from all samples and reverse transcribed into cDNA, which served as template for TCR sequencing. Imported from immuneACCESS, the table was reduced by TCRdb to in-frame sequences with V and J called. These copies leave out some clones; in studies compared against another copy, an unresolved V gene accounts for under half, and the cause of the remainder is not known. In all, the sample holds approximately 150,000 clones, and roughly 48% of those were seen once. Around 6.8% of the sample lies in the top ten. What was sequenced was CD4+ T cells sorted from blood. These receptors all come from a human donor with alopecia areata.

V and J are TRBV29-1 and TRBJ1-2; 8 nucleotides match TRBD1. CDR1 and CDR2 from the germline V gene are SQVTM and ANQGSEA. V lost 3 bases to trimming and J lost 4 bases; unmatched junction nucleotides: 1. This CDR3 comprises 12 residues. The CDR3 nucleotides read TGCAGCGTTGAGGGACAGGCCTATGGCTACACCTTC. This encodes CSVEGQAYGYTF.

This clone was seen only a few times. The V and J genes are TRBV7-2 and TRBJ1-4, with D tentatively TRBD1 (5 bases). Per germline, CDR1 SGHTA and CDR2 FQGNSA. CDR3 length: 15 amino acids. Trimming removed 6 bases at V and 3 bases at J, with 14 bases between. The CDR3 sequence is CASRPGAASNEKLFF. The CDR3 bases are TGTGCCAGCAGACCTGGGGCAGCCTCTAATGAAAAACTGTTTTTT.

J is TRBJ2-3 and V is TRBV7-3, with 8 bases aligning to TRBD2. There are 15 residues in the CDR3. V was clipped by 4 bases and J by 8 bases; unmatched bases: 11. Germline-derived CDR1 and CDR2 are SGHTA and FQGTGA. The CDR3 DNA is TGTGCCAGCAGCTCCACCGGGGGGGCGTTCGGTACGCAGTATTTT. Translation gives CASSSTGGAFGTQYF.

J is TRBJ1-2 and V is TRBV7-9; D is undetermined. The germline gives CDR1 SEHNR, CDR2 FQNEAQ (reference sequence). CDR3 size: 14 residues. Trimming pared 2 bases from V and 0 bases from J, leaving 7 bases between. The CDR3 DNA follows: TGTGCCAGCAGCTTAACCGGTGCTAACTATGGCTACACCTTC. The encoded protein is CASSLTGANYGYTF.

The gene calls are TRBV5-1 and TRBJ2-4, with TRBD2 identical over 12 bases. This CDR3 has 17 residues. The V and J ends lost 3 bases and 5 bases, in that order; junction bases with no gene match: 9. Germline CDR1 SGHRS, CDR2 YFSETQ. CDR3 DNA: TGCGCCAGCAGCTCTGCTACTAGCGGGAGGATGGAAAACATTCAGTACTTC. Protein sequence: CASSSATSGRMENIQYF.

The table lists this clone with a few counts. The J gene is TRBJ2-5, the V gene TRBV5-4; TRBD1 agrees at 7 bases. V shed 4 bases and J 5 bases; nucleotides not matched to a gene: 8. The CDR3 is 14 residues long. Germline-derived CDR1 and CDR2 are SGHNT and YYREEE (reference sequence). The CDR3 DNA reads as TGTGCCAGCAGCCAACAGGGGTCGGTGGAGACCCAGTACTTC. It encodes CASSQQGSVETQYF.

A few counts support this clone. The chain joins TRBV29-1 to TRBJ2-1, with D possibly TRBD2 on 6 matching bases. The V gene's germline CDR1 is SQVTM and CDR2 ANQGSEA. Between the trimmed V and J ends, which lost 7 bases and 9 bases, there was a span of 19 bases. CDR3 length equals 13 residues. Here the CDR3 DNA reads TGCAGCGCCGGGACTCTAAAGGGTCCTGAGCAGTTCTTC. This codes for CSAGTLKGPEQFF.